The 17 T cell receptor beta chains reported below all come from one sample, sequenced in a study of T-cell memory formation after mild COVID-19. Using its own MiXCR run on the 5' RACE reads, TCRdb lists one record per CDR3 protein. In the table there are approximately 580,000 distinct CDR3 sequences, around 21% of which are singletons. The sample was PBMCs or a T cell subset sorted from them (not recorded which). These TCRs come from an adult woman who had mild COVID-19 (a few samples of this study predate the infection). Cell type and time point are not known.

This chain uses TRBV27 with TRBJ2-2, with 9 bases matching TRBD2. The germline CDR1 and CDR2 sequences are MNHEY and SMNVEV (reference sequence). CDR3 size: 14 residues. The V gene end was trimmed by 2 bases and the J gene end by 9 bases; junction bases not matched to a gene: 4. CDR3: CASSLGTSPRELFF. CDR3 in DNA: TGTGCCAGCAGTTTAGGGACTAGCCCCCGGGAGCTGTTTTTT.

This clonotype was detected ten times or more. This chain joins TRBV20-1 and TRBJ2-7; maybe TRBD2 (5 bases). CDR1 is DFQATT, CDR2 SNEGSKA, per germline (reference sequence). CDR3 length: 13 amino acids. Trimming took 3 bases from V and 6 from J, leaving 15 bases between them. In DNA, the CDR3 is TGCAGTGCTAGTAAGAGGGTACATGTCGAGCAGTACTTC. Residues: CSASKRVHVEQYF.

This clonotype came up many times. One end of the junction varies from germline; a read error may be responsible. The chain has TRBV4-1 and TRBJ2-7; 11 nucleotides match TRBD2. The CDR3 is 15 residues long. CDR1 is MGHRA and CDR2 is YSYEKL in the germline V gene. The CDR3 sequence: CASSQTSGSSYEQYF. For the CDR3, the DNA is TGTGCCAGCAGCCAAACTAGCGGGAGTTCCTACGAGCAGTACTTC.

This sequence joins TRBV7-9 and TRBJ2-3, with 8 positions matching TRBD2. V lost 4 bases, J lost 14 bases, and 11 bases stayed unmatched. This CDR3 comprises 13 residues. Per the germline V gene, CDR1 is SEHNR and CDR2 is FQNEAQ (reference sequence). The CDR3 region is CASSSTSEGWRYF. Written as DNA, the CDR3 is TGTGCCAGCAGCTCGACTAGCGAGGGGTGGAGGTATTTT.

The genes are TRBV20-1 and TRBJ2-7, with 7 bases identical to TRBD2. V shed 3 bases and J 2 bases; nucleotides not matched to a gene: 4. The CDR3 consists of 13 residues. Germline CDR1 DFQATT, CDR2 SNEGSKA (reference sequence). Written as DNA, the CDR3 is TGCAGTGCTAGGGGGACTACCACCTACGAGCAGTACTTC. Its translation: CSARGTTTYEQYF.

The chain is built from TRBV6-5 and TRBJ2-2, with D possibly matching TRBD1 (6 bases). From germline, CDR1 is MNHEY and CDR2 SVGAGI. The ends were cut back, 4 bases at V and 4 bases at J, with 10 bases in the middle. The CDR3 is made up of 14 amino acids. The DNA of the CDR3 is TGTGCCAGCAGTTTTGCACAGGGCACCGGGGAGCTGTTTTTT. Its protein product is CASSFAQGTGELFF.

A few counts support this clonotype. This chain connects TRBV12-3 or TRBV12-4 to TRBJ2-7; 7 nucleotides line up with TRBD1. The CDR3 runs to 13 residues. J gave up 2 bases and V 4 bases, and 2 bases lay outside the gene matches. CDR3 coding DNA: TGTGCCAGCAGTTCCAGGGGGACCTACGAGCAGTACTTC. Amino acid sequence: CASSSRGTYEQYF.

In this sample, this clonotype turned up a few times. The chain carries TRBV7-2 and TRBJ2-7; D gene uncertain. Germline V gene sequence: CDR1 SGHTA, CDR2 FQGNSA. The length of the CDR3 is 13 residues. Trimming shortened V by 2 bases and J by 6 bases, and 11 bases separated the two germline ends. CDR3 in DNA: TGTGCCAGCAGCTTATTTGAAGGAACCGAGCAGTACTTC. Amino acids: CASSLFEGTEQYF.

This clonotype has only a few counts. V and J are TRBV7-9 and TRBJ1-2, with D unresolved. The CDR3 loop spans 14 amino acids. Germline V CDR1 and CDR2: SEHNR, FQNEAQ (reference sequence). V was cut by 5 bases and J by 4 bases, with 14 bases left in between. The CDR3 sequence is CASSPSGRIYGYTF. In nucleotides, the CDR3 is TGTGCCAGCAGCCCTAGCGGGCGTATCTATGGCTACACCTTC.

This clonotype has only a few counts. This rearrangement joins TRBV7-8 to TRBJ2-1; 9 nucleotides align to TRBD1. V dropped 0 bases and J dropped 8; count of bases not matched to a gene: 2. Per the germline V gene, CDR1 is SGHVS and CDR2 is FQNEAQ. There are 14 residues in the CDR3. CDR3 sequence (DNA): TGTGCCAGCAGCTTAGCGGGACAGGGACATGAGCAGTTCTTC. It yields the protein CASSLAGQGHEQFF. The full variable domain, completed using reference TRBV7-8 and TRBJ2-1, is GAGVSQSPRYKVAKRGQDVALRCDPISGHVSLFWYQQALGQGPEFLTYFQNEAQLDKSGLPSDRFFAERPEGSVSTLKIQRTQQEDSAVYLCASSLAGQGHEQFFGPGTRLTVL.

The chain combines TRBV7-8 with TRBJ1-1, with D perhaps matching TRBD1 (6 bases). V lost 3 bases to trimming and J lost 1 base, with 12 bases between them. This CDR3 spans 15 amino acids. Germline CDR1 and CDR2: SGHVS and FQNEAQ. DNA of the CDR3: TGTGCCAGCAGCTTTCGCCCGGGACAGAACACTGAAGCTTTCTTT. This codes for CASSFRPGQNTEAFF.

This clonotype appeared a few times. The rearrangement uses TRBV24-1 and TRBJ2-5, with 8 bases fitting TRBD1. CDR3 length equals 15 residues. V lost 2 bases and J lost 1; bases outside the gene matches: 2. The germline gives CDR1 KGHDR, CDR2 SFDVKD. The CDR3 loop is CATSDWQGAQETQYF. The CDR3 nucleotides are TGTGCCACCAGTGATTGGCAGGGGGCCCAAGAGACCCAGTACTTC.

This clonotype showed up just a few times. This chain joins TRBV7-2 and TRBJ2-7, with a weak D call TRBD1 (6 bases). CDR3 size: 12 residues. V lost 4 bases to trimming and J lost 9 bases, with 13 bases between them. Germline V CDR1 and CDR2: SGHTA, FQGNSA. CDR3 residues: CASSSQGFAQYF. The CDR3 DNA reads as TGTGCCAGCAGCTCACAGGGCTTCGCGCAGTACTTC.

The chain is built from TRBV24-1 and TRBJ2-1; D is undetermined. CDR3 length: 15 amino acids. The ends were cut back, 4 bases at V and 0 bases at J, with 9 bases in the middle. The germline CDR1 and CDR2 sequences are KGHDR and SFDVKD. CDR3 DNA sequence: TGTGCCACCAGTGACCCGGCCCGCTCCTACAATGAGCAGTTCTTC. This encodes CATSDPARSYNEQFF.

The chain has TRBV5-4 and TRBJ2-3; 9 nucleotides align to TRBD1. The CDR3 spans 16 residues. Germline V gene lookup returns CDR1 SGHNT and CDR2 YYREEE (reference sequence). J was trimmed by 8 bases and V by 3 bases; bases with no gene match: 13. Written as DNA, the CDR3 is TGTGCCAGCAGCTACCCGAGGACAGGGGAAGAGGGTACGCAGTATTTT. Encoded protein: CASSYPRTGEEGTQYF.

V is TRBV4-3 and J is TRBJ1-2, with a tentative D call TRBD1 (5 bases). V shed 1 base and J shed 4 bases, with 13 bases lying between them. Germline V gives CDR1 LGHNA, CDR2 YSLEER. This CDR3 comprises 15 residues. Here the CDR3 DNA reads TGCGCCAGCAGCCAAGCTGAGGGGCAGGGCTATGGCTACACCTTC. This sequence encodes CASSQAEGQGYGYTF.

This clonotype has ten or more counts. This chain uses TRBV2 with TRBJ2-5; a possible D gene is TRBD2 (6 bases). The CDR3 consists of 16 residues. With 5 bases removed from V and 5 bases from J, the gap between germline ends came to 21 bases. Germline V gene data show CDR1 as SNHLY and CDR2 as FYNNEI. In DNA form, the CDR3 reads TGTGCCAGCAGTTCGGGGACGGCGGGGTCCTCTGAGACCCAGTACTTC. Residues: CASSSGTAGSSETQYF.